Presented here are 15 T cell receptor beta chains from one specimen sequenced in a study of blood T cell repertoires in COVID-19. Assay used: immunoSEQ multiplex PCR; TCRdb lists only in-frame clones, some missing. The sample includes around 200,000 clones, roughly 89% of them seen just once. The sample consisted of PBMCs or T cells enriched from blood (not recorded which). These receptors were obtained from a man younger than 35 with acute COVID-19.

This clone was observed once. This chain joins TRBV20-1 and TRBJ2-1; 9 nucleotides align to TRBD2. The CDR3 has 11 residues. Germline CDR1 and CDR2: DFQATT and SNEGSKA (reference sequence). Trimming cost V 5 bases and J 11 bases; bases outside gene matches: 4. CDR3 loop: CSALAGLKQFF. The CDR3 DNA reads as TGCAGTGCTCTAGCGGGATTGAAGCAGTTCTTC.

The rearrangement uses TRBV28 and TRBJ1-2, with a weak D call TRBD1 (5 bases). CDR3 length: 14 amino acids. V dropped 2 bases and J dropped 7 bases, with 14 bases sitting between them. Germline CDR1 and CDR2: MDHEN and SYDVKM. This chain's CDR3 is CASSLGTQKGGYTF. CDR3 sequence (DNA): TGTGCCAGCAGTTTAGGGACTCAAAAAGGTGGCTACACCTTC.

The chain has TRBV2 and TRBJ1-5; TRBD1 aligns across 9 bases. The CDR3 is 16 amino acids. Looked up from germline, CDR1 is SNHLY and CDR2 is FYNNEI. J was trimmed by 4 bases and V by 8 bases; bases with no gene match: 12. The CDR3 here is CASGGDRDSLNQPQHF. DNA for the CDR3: TGTGCCAGCGGGGGGGACAGGGATTCTTTAAATCAGCCCCAGCATTTT.

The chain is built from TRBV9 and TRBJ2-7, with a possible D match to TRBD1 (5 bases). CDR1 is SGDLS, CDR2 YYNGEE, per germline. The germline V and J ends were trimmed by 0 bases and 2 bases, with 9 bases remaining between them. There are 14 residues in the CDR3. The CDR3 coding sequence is TGTGCCAGCAGCGTAGGTGAGACAGCCTACGAGCAGTACTTC. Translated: CASSVGETAYEQYF.

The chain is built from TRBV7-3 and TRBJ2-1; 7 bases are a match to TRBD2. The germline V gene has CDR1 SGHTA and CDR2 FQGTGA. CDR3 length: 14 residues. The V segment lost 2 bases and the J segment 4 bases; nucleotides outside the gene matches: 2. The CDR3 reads CASSLFGGYNEQFF. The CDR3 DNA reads TGTGCCAGCAGCTTATTCGGGGGGTACAATGAGCAGTTCTTC. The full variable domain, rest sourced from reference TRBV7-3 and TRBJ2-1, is GAGVSQTPSNKVTEKGKYVELRCDPISGHTALYWYRQSLGQGPEFLIYFQGTGAADDSGLPNDRFFAVRPEGSVSTLKIQRTERGDSAVYLCASSLFGGYNEQFFGPGTRLTVL.

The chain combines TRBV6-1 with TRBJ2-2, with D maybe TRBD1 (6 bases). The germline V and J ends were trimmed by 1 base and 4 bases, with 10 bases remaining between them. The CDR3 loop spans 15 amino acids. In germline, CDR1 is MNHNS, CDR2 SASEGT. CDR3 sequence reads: CASSEDRVSTGELFF. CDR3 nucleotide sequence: TGTGCCAGCAGTGAAGACAGGGTGAGCACCGGGGAGCTGTTTTTT.

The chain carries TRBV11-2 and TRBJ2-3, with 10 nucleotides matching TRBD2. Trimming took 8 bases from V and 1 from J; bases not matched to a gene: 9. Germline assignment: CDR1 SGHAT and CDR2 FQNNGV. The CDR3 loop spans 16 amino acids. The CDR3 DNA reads TGTGCCAGCTTAGGGGGGCTAGCGGGAGGCACAGATACGCAGTATTTT. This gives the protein CASLGGLAGGTDTQYF.

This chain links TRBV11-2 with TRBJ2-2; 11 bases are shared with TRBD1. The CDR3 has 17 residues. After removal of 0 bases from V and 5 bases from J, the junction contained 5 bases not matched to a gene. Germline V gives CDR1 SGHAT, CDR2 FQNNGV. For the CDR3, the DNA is TGTGCCAGCAGCTTAGATTGGGGGACAGGGGGAACCGGGGAGCTGTTTTTT. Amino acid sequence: CASSLDWGTGGTGELFF.

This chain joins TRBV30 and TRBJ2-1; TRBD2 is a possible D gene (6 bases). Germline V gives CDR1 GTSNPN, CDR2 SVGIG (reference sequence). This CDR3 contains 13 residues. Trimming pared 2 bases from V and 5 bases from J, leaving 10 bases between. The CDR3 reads CAWSLGGHNEQFF. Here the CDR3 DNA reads TGTGCCTGGAGTTTGGGGGGACACAATGAGCAGTTCTTC. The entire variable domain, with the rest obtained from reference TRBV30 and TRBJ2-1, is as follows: SQTIHQWPATLVQPVGSPLSLECTVEGTSNPNLYWYRQAAGRGLQLLFYSVGIGQISSEVPQNLSASRPQDRQFILSSKKLLLSDSGFYLCAWSLGGHNEQFFGPGTRLTVL.

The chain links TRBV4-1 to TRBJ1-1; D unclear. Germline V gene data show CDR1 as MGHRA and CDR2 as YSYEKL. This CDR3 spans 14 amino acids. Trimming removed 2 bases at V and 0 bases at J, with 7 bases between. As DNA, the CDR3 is TGCGCCAGCAGCCAACCCCGGGTGAACACTGAAGCTTTCTTT. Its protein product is CASSQPRVNTEAFF.

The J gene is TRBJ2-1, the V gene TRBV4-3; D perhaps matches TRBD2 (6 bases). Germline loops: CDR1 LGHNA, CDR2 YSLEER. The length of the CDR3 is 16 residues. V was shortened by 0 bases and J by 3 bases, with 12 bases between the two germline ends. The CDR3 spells CASSQDFRTIYNEQFF. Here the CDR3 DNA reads TGCGCCAGCAGCCAAGATTTCCGGACTATCTACAATGAGCAGTTCTTC.

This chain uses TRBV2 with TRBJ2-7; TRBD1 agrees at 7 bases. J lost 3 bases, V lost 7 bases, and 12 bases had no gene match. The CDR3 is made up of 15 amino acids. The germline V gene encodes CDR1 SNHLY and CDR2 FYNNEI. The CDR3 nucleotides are TGTGCCAGCACAACAAACAGGGGCGTTGGCTACGAGCAGTACTTC. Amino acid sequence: CASTTNRGVGYEQYF. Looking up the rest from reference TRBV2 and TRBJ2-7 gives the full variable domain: EPEVTQTPSHQVTQMGQEVILRCVPISNHLYFYWYRQILGQKVEFLVSFYNNEISEKSEIFDDQFSVERPDGSNFTLKIRSTKLEDSAMYFCASTTNRGVGYEQYFGPGTRLTVT.

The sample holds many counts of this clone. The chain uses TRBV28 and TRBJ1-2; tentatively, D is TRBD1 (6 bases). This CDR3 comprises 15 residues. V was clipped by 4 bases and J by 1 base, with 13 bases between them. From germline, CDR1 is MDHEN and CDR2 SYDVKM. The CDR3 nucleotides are TGTGCCAGCAGTTCCCTTAGACAGGTTAACTATGGCTACACCTTC. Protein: CASSSLRQVNYGYTF.

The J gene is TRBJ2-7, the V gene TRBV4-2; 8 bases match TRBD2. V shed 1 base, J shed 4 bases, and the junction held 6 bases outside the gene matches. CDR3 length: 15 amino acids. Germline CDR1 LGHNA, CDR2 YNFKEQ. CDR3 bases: TGTGCCAGCAGCCAAGTCTCGCTAGCGGGTTACGAGCAGTACTTC. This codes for CASSQVSLAGYEQYF.

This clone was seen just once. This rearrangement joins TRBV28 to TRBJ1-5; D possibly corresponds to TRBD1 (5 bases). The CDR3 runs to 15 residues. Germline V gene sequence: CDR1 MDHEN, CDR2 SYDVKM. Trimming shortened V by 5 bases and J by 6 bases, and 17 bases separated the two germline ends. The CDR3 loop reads CASSPLGGSGQPQHF. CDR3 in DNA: TGTGCCAGCAGTCCCCTCGGGGGGTCGGGTCAGCCCCAGCATTTT. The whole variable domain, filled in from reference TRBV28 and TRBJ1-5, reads DVKVTQSSRYLVKRTGEKVFLECVQDMDHENMFWYRQDPGLGLRLIYFSYDVKMKEKGDIPEGYSVSREKKERFSLILESASTNQTSMYLCASSPLGGSGQPQHFGDGTRLSIL.